This T cell receptor beta chain is drawn from a study of cytomegalovirus exposure and HLA in healthy donors. This PCR relied on a set of 60 Vbeta primers and 13 Jbeta primers. TCRdb's copy holds only in-frame clones and misses some; the assay was immunoSEQ multiplex PCR. Of about 120,000 clones listed, over 65% were seen once; the top ten hold under 3.5%. This CDR3 spans 15 amino acids. The germline CDR1 and CDR2 sequences are SGHNT and YENEEA. Losses at the gene ends were 4 bases for V and 3 bases for J; bases not matched to a gene: 3. The chain couples TRBV11-3 to TRBJ2-3, with TRBD2 matching 11 bases. This sequence originates from a female donor in good health and CMV-seronegative. Sequencing was carried out using PBMCs. CDR3 loop: CASSSSGGPTDTQYF. The CDR3 DNA is TGTGCCAGCAGCTCTAGCGGGGGGCCTACAGATACGCAGTATTTT.